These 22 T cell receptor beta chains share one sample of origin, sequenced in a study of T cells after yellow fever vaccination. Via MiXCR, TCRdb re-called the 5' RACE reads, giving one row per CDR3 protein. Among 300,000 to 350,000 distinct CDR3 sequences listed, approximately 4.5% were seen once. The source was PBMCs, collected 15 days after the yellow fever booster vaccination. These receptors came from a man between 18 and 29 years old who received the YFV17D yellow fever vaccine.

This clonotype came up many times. CDR3 nucleotide sequence: TGCAGTGCGTTCACGGACGGAATCTATGGCTACACCTTC. This gives the protein CSAFTDGIYGYTF. This rearrangement joins TRBV20-1 to TRBJ1-2; no clear D. Trimming shortened V by 6 bases and J by 4 bases, and 15 bases separated the two germline ends. Germline V gene sequence: CDR1 DFQATT, CDR2 SNEGSKA (reference sequence). The CDR3 has 13 amino acids.

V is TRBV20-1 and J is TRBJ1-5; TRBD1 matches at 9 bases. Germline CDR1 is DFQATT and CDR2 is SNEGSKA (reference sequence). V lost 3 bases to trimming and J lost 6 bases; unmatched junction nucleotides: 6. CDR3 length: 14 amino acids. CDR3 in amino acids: CSASGDRDAQPQHF. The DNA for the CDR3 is TGCAGTGCTAGCGGGGACAGGGACGCTCAGCCCCAGCATTTT.

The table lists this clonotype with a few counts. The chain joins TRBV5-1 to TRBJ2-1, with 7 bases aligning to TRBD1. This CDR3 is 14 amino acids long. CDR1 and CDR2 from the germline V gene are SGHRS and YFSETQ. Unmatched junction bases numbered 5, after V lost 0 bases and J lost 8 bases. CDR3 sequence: CASSLATGADEQFF. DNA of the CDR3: TGCGCCAGCAGCTTGGCTACAGGGGCGGATGAGCAGTTCTTC.

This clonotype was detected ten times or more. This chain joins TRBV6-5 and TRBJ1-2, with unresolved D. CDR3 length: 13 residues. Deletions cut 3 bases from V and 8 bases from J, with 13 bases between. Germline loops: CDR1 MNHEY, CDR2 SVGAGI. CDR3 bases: TGTGCCAGCAGTTATTCAGAGCTATGGGGCTACACCTTC. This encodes CASSYSELWGYTF.

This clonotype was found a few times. The CDR3: CASIGRWAEAFF. Written as DNA, the CDR3 is TGTGCCAGTATCGGGCGTTGGGCTGAAGCTTTCTTT. V is TRBV19 and J is TRBJ1-1, with D unclear. CDR1 and CDR2 (germline): LNHDA, SQIVND (reference sequence). Trimming took 7 bases from V and 6 from J, leaving 12 bases between them. The CDR3 spans 12 residues.

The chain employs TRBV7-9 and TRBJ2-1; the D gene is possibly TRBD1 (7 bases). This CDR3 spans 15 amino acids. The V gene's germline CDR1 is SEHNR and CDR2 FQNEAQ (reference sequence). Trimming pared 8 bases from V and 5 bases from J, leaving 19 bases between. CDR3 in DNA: TGTGCCAGCCAACCCGCGGGACAGAGAAACAATGAGCAGTTCTTC. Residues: CASQPAGQRNNEQFF.

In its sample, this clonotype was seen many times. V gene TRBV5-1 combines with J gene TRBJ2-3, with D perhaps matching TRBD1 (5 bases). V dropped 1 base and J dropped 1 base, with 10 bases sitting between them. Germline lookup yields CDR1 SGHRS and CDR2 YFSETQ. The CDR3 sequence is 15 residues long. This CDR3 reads CASSLQGVGTDTQYF. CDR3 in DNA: TGCGCCAGCAGCTTGCAGGGTGTGGGCACAGATACGCAGTATTTT.

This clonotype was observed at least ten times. The DNA of the CDR3 is TGTGCCGCGCCACCCCCCTTGGCCTATAATTCACCCCTCCACTTT. Its translation is CAAPPPLAYNSPLHF. This chain joins TRBV7-9 and TRBJ1-6, with unresolved D. The CDR3 totals 15 residues. The germline V gene encodes CDR1 SEHNR and CDR2 FQNEAQ (reference sequence). V was pared by 11 bases and J by 2 bases, with 16 bases between.

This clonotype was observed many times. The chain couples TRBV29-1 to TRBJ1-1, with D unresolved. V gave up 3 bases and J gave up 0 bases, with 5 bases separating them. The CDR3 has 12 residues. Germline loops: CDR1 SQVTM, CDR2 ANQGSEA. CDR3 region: CSVEGMNTEAFF. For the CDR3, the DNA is TGCAGCGTTGAGGGTATGAACACTGAAGCTTTCTTT.

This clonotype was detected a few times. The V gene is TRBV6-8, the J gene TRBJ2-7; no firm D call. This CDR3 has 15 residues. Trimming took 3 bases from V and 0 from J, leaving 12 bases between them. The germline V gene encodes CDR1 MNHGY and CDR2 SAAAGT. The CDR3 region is CASSYRRISSYEQYV. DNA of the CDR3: TGTGCCAGCAGTTATAGACGGATTAGCTCCTACGAGCAGTACGTC.

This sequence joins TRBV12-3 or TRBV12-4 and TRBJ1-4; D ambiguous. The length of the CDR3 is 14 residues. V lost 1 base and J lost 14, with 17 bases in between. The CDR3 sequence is CASSLGTRRFGLFF. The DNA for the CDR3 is TGTGCCAGCAGTTTAGGGACCCGTCGATTTGGGCTGTTTTTT.

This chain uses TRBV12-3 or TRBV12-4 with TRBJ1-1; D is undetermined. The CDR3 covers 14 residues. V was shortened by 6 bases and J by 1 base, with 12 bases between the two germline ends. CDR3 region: CASRNGGGNTEAFF. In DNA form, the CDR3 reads TGTGCCAGCAGAAACGGAGGCGGGAACACTGAAGCTTTCTTT.

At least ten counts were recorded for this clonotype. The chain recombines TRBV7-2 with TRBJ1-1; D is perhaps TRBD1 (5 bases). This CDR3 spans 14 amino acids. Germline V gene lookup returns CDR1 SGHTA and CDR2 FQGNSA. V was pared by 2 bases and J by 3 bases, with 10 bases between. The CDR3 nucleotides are TGTGCCAGCAGCTTAAGAGGGGAGGACACTGAAGCTTTCTTT. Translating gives CASSLRGEDTEAFF. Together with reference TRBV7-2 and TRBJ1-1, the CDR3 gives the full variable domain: GAGVSQSPSNKVTEKGKDVELRCDPISGHTALYWYRQSLGQGLEFLIYFQGNSAPDKSGLPSDRFSAERTGGSVSTLTIQRTQQEDSAVYLCASSLRGEDTEAFFGQGTRLTVV.

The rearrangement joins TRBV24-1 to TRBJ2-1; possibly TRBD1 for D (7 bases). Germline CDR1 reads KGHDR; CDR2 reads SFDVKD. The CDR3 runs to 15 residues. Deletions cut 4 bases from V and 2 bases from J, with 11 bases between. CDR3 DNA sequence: TGTGCCACCAGTGAAGCAGGGGGGACCTACAATGAGCAGTTCTTC. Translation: CATSEAGGTYNEQFF.

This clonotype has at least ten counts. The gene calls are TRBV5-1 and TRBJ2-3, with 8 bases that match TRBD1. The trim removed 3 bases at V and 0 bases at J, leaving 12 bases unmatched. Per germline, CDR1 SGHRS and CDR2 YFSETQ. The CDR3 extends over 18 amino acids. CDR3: CASSYGQGTPASTDTQYF. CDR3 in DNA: TGCGCCAGCAGCTACGGACAGGGAACTCCTGCTAGCACAGATACGCAGTATTTT.

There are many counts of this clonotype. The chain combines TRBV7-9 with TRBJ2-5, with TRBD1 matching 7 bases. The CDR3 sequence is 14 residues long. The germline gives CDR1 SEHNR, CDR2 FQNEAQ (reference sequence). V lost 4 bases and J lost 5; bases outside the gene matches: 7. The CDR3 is CASSSDRAGETQYF. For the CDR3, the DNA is TGTGCCAGCAGCTCTGACAGGGCCGGGGAGACCCAGTACTTC.

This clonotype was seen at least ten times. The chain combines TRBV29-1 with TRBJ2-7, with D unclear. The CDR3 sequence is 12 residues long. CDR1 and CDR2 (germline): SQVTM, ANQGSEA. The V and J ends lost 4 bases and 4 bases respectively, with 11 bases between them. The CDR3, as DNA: TGCAGCGTTGCCTTAGACTGGTACGAGCAGTACTTC. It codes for CSVALDWYEQYF.

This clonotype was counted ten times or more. The CDR3 DNA reads TGCAGTATTAAAACGGGGAACACTGAAGCTTTCTTT. Encoded protein: CSIKTGNTEAFF. The chain has TRBV20-1 and TRBJ1-1; D gene unclear. Between the trimmed V and J ends, which lost 8 bases and 1 base, there was a span of 11 bases. CDR1 is DFQATT, CDR2 SNEGSKA, per germline (reference sequence). This CDR3 is built from 12 residues.

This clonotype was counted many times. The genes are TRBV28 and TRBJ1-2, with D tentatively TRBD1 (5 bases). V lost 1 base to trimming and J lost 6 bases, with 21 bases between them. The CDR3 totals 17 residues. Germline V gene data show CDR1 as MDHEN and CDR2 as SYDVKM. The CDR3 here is CASSLSNNRRTLDGYTF. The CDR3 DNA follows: TGTGCCAGCAGTTTATCCAATAACAGGAGGACTCTTGATGGCTACACCTTC.

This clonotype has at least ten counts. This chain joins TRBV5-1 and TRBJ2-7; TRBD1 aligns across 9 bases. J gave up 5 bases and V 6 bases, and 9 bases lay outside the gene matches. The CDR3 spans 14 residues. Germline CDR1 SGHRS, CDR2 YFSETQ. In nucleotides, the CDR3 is TGCGCCAGCATGCCGGGACAGGGCATCGACGAGCAGTACTTC. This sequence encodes CASMPGQGIDEQYF.

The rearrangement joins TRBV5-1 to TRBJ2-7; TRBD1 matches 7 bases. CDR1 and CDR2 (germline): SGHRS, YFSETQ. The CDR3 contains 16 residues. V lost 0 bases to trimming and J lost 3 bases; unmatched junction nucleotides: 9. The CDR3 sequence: CASSLDPGQRIYEQYF. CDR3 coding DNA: TGCGCCAGCAGCTTGGACCCGGGACAGAGGATCTACGAGCAGTACTTC.

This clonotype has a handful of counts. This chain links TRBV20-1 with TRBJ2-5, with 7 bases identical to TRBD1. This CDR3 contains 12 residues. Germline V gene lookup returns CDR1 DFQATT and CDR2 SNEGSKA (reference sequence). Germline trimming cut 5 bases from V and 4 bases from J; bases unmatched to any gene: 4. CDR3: CSARRDRETQYF. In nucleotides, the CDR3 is TGCAGTGCTCGCCGGGACAGAGAGACCCAGTACTTC.